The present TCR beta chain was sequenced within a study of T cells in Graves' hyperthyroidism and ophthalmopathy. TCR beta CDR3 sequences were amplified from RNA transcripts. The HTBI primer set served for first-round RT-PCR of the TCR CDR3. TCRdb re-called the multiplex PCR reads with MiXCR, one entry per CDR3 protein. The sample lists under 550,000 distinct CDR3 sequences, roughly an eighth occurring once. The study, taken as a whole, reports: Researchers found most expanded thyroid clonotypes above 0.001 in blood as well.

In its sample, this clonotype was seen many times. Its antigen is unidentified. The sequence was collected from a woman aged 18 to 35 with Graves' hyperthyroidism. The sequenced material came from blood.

The CDR3 bases are TGTGCCAGCAGTTTGTCGACAGGGATTGGCACTGAAGCTTTCTTT. It is translated as CASSLSTGIGTEAFF. The chain joins TRBV12-3 or TRBV12-4 to TRBJ1-1; 7 bases match TRBD1. This CDR3 has 15 amino acids. V shed 3 bases, J shed 4 bases, and the junction held 8 bases outside the gene matches.